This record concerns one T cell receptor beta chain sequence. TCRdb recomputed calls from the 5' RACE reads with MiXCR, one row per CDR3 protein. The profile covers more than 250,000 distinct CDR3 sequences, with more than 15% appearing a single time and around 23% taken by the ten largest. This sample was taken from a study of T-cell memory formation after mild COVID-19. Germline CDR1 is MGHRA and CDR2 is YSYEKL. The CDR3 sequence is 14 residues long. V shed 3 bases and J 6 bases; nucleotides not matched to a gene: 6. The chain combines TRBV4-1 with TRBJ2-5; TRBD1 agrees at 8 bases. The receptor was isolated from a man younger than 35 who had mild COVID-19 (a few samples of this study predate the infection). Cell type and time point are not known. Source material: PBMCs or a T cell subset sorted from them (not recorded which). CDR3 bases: TGCGCCAGCAGCCAGCCAGGGGGCCGAAAGACCCAGTACTTC. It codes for CASSQPGGRKTQYF.